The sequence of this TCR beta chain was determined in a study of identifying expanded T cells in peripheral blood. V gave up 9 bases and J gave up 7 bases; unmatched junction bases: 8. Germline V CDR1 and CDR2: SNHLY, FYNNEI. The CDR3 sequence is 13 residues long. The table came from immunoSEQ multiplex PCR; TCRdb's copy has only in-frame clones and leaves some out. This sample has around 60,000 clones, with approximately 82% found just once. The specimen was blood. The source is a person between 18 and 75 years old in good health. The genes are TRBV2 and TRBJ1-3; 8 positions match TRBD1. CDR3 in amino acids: CARKQGARNTIYF. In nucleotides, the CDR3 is TGTGCCAGGAAGCAGGGGGCGCGGAACACCATATATTTT.